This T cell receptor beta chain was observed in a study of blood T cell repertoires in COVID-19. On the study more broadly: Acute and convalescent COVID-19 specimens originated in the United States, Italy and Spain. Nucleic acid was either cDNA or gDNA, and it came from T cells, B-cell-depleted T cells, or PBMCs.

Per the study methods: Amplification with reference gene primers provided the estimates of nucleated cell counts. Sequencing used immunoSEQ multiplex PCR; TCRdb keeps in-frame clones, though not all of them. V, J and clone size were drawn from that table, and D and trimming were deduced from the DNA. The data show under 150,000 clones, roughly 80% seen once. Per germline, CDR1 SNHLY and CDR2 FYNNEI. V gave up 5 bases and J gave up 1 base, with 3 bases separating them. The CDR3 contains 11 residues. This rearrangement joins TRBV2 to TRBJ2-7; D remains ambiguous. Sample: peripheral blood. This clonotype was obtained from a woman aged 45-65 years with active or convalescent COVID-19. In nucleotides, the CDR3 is TGTGCCAGCAGTCCGTCCTACGAGCAGTACTTC. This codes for CASSPSYEQYF.